A single sample gave rise to the 15 T cell receptor beta chains below, sequenced in a study of tumor-infiltrating lymphocytes in glioblastoma multiforme. Three nested ARM-PCR rounds with V-beta and C-beta primers built TCRB libraries. In TCRdb, the multiplex PCR reads were re-called with MiXCR into one record per CDR3 protein. The sample has 10,000 to 15,000 distinct CDR3 sequences; 64% are singletons. Material: brain tumor tissue. Receptors originate from a male donor with glioblastoma.

Points on this clonotype: A read error may account for a junction end that differs from germline. The chain carries TRBV6-5 and TRBJ2-1, with D unresolved. CDR1 is MNHEY, CDR2 SVGAGI, per germline. The CDR3 covers 14 residues. The CDR3 reads CASAKRSSYNEEFF. Here the CDR3 DNA reads TGTGCCAGCGCGAAGCGAAGCTCCTACAATGAGGAGTTCTTC.

This chain joins TRBV11-2 and TRBJ1-1; 11 bases line up with TRBD1. Germline lookup yields CDR1 SGHAT and CDR2 FQNNGV. There are 15 residues in the CDR3. V was clipped by 0 bases and J by 4 bases; unmatched bases: 1. CDR3 DNA sequence: TGTGCCAGCAGCTTAGAGGGACAGGGGGGCACTGAAGCTTTCTTT. Protein product: CASSLEGQGGTEAFF. The whole variable domain, filled in from reference TRBV11-2 and TRBJ1-1, reads EAGVAQSPRYKIIEKRQSVAFWCNPISGHATLYWYQQILGQGPKLLIQFQNNGVVDDSQLPKDRFSAERLKGVDSTLKIQPAKLEDSAVYLCASSLEGQGGTEAFFGQGTRLTVV.

Of note for this clonotype: Germline and junction disagree at one end, which may indicate a read error. This chain joins TRBV11-2 and TRBJ2-3, with 11 bases that match TRBD2. The CDR3 covers 14 residues. Looked up from germline, CDR1 is SGHAT and CDR2 is FQNNGV. The CDR3 spells CAGSLGLAGGTQYF. The CDR3 DNA is TGTGCCGGCAGCTTAGGTCTAGCGGGAGGTACGCAGTATTTT.

The chain is built from TRBV6-5 and TRBJ1-1; D remains ambiguous. The CDR3 covers 13 residues. Germline V lookup: CDR1 MNHEY, CDR2 SVGAGI. Trimming removed 0 bases from V and 1 base from J, with 3 bases in between. The CDR3 here is CASSYSKNTEAFF. The CDR3 nucleotides are TGTGCCAGCAGTTACTCGAAGAACACTGAAGCTTTCTTT.

This clonotype was detected once. A junction boundary mismatches the germline segment, possibly from a read error. The chain carries TRBV11-2 and TRBJ2-2, with 7 positions matching TRBD2. The CDR3 totals 14 residues. Germline V CDR1 and CDR2: SGHAT, FQNNGV. CDR3 in DNA: TGTGTCTGCAGCCACGGACTAGACCCCGGGGAGCTGTTTTTC. Protein product: CVCSHGLDPGELFF.

This clonotype was recorded many times. This chain joins TRBV5-1 and TRBJ1-3; 7 positions match TRBD1. CDR3 length equals 15 residues. The germline V gene has CDR1 SGHRS and CDR2 YFSETQ. After removal of 4 bases from V and 4 bases from J, the junction contained 8 bases not matched to a gene. Here the CDR3 DNA reads TGCGCCAGCAGCACAACAGGGACAGAAGGAAACACCATATATTTT. Encoded protein: CASSTTGTEGNTIYF.

The V gene is TRBV11-2, the J gene TRBJ2-7; D uncertain. The CDR3 is 14 amino acids. Trimming stripped 5 bases from V and 1 base from J, with 12 bases between. Looked up from germline, CDR1 is SGHAT and CDR2 is FQNNGV. CDR3 sequence: CASSLTSQSYEQYF. CDR3 bases: TGTGCCAGCAGCCTAACGAGCCAGTCCTACGAGCAGTACTTC.

V is TRBV6-6 and J is TRBJ2-1; D could derive from TRBD1 or TRBD2 (5 bases each). V was clipped by 0 bases and J by 5 bases, with 11 bases between them. Germline V gene data show CDR1 as MNHNY and CDR2 as SVGAGI (reference sequence). The CDR3 runs to 15 residues. The CDR3 sequence is CASSYSRDRNNEQFF. The CDR3 region has the DNA TGTGCCAGCAGTTACTCGAGGGACCGAAACAATGAGCAGTTCTTC.

About this clonotype itself: Its ends do not fully match the called genes, so a read error is possible. The V call is TRBV5-4, the J call TRBJ2-7; 9 positions match TRBD1. CDR1 and CDR2 (germline): SGHNT, YYREEE (reference sequence). The length of the CDR3 is 15 residues. CDR3 region: CASSWGQGVPNEQYF. The CDR3 nucleotides read TGTGCCAGCAGCTGGGGACAGGGTGTCCCCAACGAACAGTACTTC.

J is TRBJ2-5 and V is TRBV29-1; D may correspond to TRBD1 or TRBD2 (6 bases each). V lost 7 bases, J lost 12 bases, and 27 bases lay in between. CDR1 is SQVTM and CDR2 is ANQGSEA in the germline V gene. The CDR3 is 14 residues long. DNA for the CDR3: TGCAGCGGCTGGACACTCCTTAGGGGGGAGATCAAGTACTTC. This encodes CSGWTLLRGEIKYF.

Within the sample, this clonotype is medium-sized. The chain has TRBV20-1 and TRBJ2-7; D could derive from TRBD1 or TRBD2 (5 bases each). Germline V gives CDR1 DFQATT, CDR2 SNEGSKA (reference sequence). The CDR3 spans 15 residues. The V end was cut by 5 bases, the J end by 0 bases, with 17 bases between. DNA of the CDR3: TGCAGTGCTCTAAACCCGGGACGGAGCTCCTACGAGCAGTACTTC. Translated: CSALNPGRSSYEQYF.

Concerning this clonotype itself: Germline and junction disagree at one end, which may indicate a read error. The gene calls are TRBV6-5 and TRBJ2-7, with 7 bases identical to TRBD1. This CDR3 is built from 13 residues. The germline V gene has CDR1 MNHEY and CDR2 SVGAGI. The CDR3 here is CASRGQTDYDQHF. For the CDR3, the DNA is TGTGCCAGCCGGGGACAGACCGACTACGATCAGCACTTC.

A word on this clonotype: Sequence at one end of the junction differs from germline and may be a read error. The genes are TRBV10-1 and TRBJ1-1; D gene ambiguous. The CDR3 is made up of 13 amino acids. From germline, CDR1 is WNHNN and CDR2 SYGVQD (reference sequence). CDR3 region: CVSTLDWNTVAFF. The DNA of the CDR3 is TGCGTCAGCACCTTAGACTGGAACACTGTAGCTTTCTTT.

The J gene is TRBJ2-5, the V gene TRBV2, with D perhaps matching TRBD1 or TRBD2 (5 bases each). Trimming pared 6 bases from V and 5 bases from J, leaving 19 bases between. Germline-derived CDR1 and CDR2 are SNHLY and FYNNEI. This CDR3 has 15 amino acids. The CDR3 nucleotides are TGTGCCAGCAGCCTGTCGAGGGGTAGAATGGAGACCCAGTACTTC. This gives the protein CASSLSRGRMETQYF.

About this clonotype: One end of the junction varies from germline; a read error may be responsible. This chain connects TRBV6-2 or TRBV6-3 to TRBJ2-2; D is unresolved. In germline, CDR1 is MNHEY, CDR2 SVGEGT. This CDR3 is 15 amino acids long. CDR3 DNA sequence: TGTGCCAGCAATGCGGACGGAACGAGCACCAGGGAGCTGTTTTTT. Residues: CASNADGTSTRELFF.